Each of the 13 T cell receptor beta chains below was sequenced from the same sample in a study of blood T cell repertoires in COVID-19. The protocol was immunoSEQ multiplex PCR, while the TCRdb copy is restricted to in-frame clones and leaves out a portion. The table includes approximately 100,000 clones, 85% to 90% detected once. The sample consisted of peripheral blood. The receptors were gathered from a human donor in a cohort sampled during active COVID-19.

V is TRBV6-1 and J is TRBJ2-1; 11 nucleotides agree with TRBD2. CDR3 size: 17 residues. Per germline, CDR1 MNHNS and CDR2 SASEGT. V gave up 4 bases and J gave up 6 bases; unmatched junction bases: 11. CDR3 region: CASSVLAGEVGVNEQFF. The DNA of the CDR3 is TGTGCCAGCAGTGTACTAGCGGGAGAGGTAGGGGTCAATGAGCAGTTCTTC.

This rearrangement joins TRBV19 to TRBJ2-7, with TRBD1 matching 9 bases. The germline gives CDR1 LNHDA, CDR2 SQIVND (reference sequence). Trimming cost V 3 bases and J 3 bases; bases outside gene matches: 3. This CDR3 spans 14 amino acids. DNA for the CDR3: TGTGCCAGTAGTATCGGGGGACAGGGCTACGAGCAGTACTTC. Its translation is CASSIGGQGYEQYF. The variable domain in full, with the rest retrieved from reference TRBV19 and TRBJ2-7, is DGGITQSPKYLFRKEGQNVTLSCEQNLNHDAMYWYRQDPGQGLRLIYYSQIVNDFQKGDIAEGYSVSREKKESFPLTVTSAQKNPTAFYLCASSIGGQGYEQYFGPGTRLTVT.

The chain employs TRBV7-8 and TRBJ1-4; 9 bases fit TRBD1. V trimming: 4 bases; J trimming: 5 bases; junction bases outside the gene matches: 2. Per the germline V gene, CDR1 is SGHVS and CDR2 is FQNEAQ. The CDR3 sequence is 14 residues long. The DNA of the CDR3 is TGTGCCAGCAGCTACACAGGGGGCAATGAAAAACTGTTTTTT. It codes for CASSYTGGNEKLFF.

V is TRBV5-1 and J is TRBJ1-5, with TRBD1 matching 7 bases. J was trimmed by 0 bases and V by 0 bases; bases with no gene match: 3. Germline V gene sequence: CDR1 SGHRS, CDR2 YFSETQ. This CDR3 has 16 amino acids. The CDR3 spells CASSLAGQNSNQPQHF. The CDR3, as DNA: TGCGCCAGCAGCTTGGCGGGACAGAATAGCAATCAGCCCCAGCATTTT.

J is TRBJ1-1 and V is TRBV10-1; D ambiguous. Germline CDR1 and CDR2: WNHNN and SYGVQD (reference sequence). The CDR3 spans 13 residues. Trimming pared 1 base from V and 5 bases from J, leaving 8 bases between. For the CDR3, the DNA is TGCGCCAGCAGTGAGTTCCCCGGTACTGAAGCTTTCTTT. This codes for CASSEFPGTEAFF.

The chain links TRBV5-4 to TRBJ1-1; a possible D gene is TRBD1 (5 bases). CDR1 SGHNT and CDR2 YYREEE come from the germline V gene (reference sequence). Trimming pared 0 bases from V and 2 bases from J, leaving 8 bases between. The CDR3 sequence is 14 residues long. CDR3 loop: CASSLVRANTEAFF. Written as DNA, the CDR3 is TGTGCCAGCAGCTTGGTCAGGGCCAACACTGAAGCTTTCTTT.

The genes are TRBV5-6 and TRBJ2-1; maybe TRBD1 (5 bases). This CDR3 spans 15 amino acids. V was cut by 0 bases and J by 6 bases, with 13 bases left in between. Germline loops: CDR1 SGHDT, CDR2 YYEEEE. CDR3: CASSLGPTQGNEQFF. As DNA, the CDR3 is TGTGCCAGCAGCTTGGGGCCGACCCAGGGCAATGAGCAGTTCTTC.

The V and J genes are TRBV28 and TRBJ1-4; a weak D match, TRBD1 (6 bases). The CDR3 has 14 residues. V lost 5 bases and J lost 0, with 7 bases in between. The germline gives CDR1 MDHEN, CDR2 SYDVKM. The CDR3 nucleotides read TGTGCCAGCAGTCGACAGGCAACTAATGAAAAACTGTTTTTT. This translates into CASSRQATNEKLFF.

The chain uses TRBV28 and TRBJ2-1, with 11 bases identical to TRBD2. CDR3 length equals 15 residues. The V gene's germline CDR1 is MDHEN and CDR2 SYDVKM. After removal of 5 bases from V and 11 bases from J, the junction contained 11 bases not matched to a gene. The CDR3 nucleotides read TGTGCCAGCAGTCGGGGACTAGCGGCGAAGGGTCAGCAGTTCTTC. This codes for CASSRGLAAKGQQFF.

CDR3 in amino acids: CASSLVRQGEAFF. CDR3 in DNA: TGTGCCAGCAGCTTAGTTAGGCAGGGGGAAGCTTTCTTT. The chain combines TRBV7-9 with TRBJ1-1, with a tentative D call TRBD1 (6 bases). The CDR3 loop spans 13 amino acids. Trimming stripped 1 base from V and 8 bases from J, with 11 bases between. The germline CDR1 and CDR2 sequences are SEHNR and FQNEAQ (reference sequence). Drawing the rest from reference TRBV7-9 and TRBJ1-1, the complete variable domain is DTGVSQNPRHKITKRGQNVTFRCDPISEHNRLYWYRQTLGQGPEFLTYFQNEAQLEKSRLLSDRFSAERPKGSFSTLEIQRTEQGDSAMYLCASSLVRQGEAFFGQGTRLTVV.

The chain carries TRBV20-1 and TRBJ2-7; 8 bases match TRBD1. The CDR3 is 15 amino acids. Trimming cost V 3 bases and J 1 base; bases outside gene matches: 8. Germline lookup yields CDR1 DFQATT and CDR2 SNEGSKA (reference sequence). The CDR3 protein is CSASGGQVGSYEQYF. CDR3 sequence (DNA): TGCAGTGCTAGTGGGGGACAGGTCGGGTCCTACGAGCAGTACTTC.

This chain uses TRBV2 with TRBJ1-6; 10 positions match TRBD1. The CDR3 has 15 residues. Germline lookup yields CDR1 SNHLY and CDR2 FYNNEI. With V trimmed by 2 bases and J by 9 bases, 4 bases remained unmatched. The CDR3 DNA is TGTGCCAGCAGTGAAATGGGACAGGGGATTTCACCCCTCCACTTT. Translation: CASSEMGQGISPLHF. Drawing the rest from reference TRBV2 and TRBJ1-6, the complete variable domain is EPEVTQTPSHQVTQMGQEVILRCVPISNHLYFYWYRQILGQKVEFLVSFYNNEISEKSEIFDDQFSVERPDGSNFTLKIRSTKLEDSAMYFCASSEMGQGISPLHFGNGTRLTVT.

The V and J genes are TRBV5-6 and TRBJ1-2, with no clear D. The germline V gene encodes CDR1 SGHDT and CDR2 YYEEEE. The CDR3 extends over 13 amino acids. V was pared by 2 bases and J by 0 bases, with 5 bases between. Here the CDR3 DNA reads TGTGCCAGCAGCTTTCTAACTAACTATGGCTACACCTTC. Protein sequence: CASSFLTNYGYTF.